The rows below give T cell receptor beta chains drawn from one sample of a study of cytomegalovirus exposure and HLA in healthy donors. The repertoire was sequenced with immunoSEQ multiplex PCR; TCRdb's copy has only in-frame clones and lacks some. The table includes 150,000 to 200,000 clones, about four fifths detected once. The material sequenced was PBMCs. Source of these receptors: a man between 18 and 29 years old in good health and CMV-seronegative. Both conserved end residues are part of each CDR3. The D gene is left open where the match is weak. Clone size, where shown, is once, few, many, or a class for clones that have expanded.

clone size	J gene	V gene	D gene	CDR3 protein	CDR3 DNA
.	TRBJ2-4	TRBV5-4	.	CASSLRGSLAKNIQYF	TGTGCCAGCAGCCTCCGGGGGTCCCTAGCCAAAAACATTCAGTACTTC
once	TRBJ1-5	TRBV7-8	.	CASSLNLDQRQPQHF	TGTGCCAGCAGCTTAAATTTAGACCAGAGGCAGCCCCAGCATTTT
once	TRBJ2-7	TRBV6-6	.	CASSYSTGYEQYF	TGTGCCAGCAGTTACTCTACAGGGTACGAGCAGTACTTC
.	TRBJ2-1	TRBV7-3	TRBD2	CASSWTSGPYNEQFF	TGTGCCAGCAGCTGGACTAGCGGCCCTTACAATGAGCAGTTCTTC
.	TRBJ2-4	TRBV10-2	TRBD2	CATKTSGGAGKNIQYF	TGCGCCACCAAGACTAGCGGGGGGGCGGGCAAAAACATTCAGTACTTC
.	TRBJ2-1	TRBV10-2	.	CASSEFVAEQFF	TGCGCCAGCAGTGAGTTTGTGGCTGAGCAGTTCTTC
.	TRBJ2-3	TRBV7-8	.	CASSLLNRPVTDTQYF	TGTGCCAGCAGCTTACTGAACAGGCCAGTCACAGATACGCAGTATTTT
few	TRBJ2-1	TRBV6-5	.	CASSYSTGTEFF	TGTGCCAGCAGTTACTCGACCGGGACTGAGTTCTTC
.	TRBJ1-4	TRBV19	TRBD1	CASQQGTEGNEKLFF	TGTGCCAGTCAGCAAGGGACAGAGGGGAATGAAAAACTGTTTTTT
.	TRBJ2-1	TRBV5-8	TRBD2	CASSFAQGLAGGWPFF	TGTGCCAGCAGCTTTGCCCAGGGACTAGCGGGAGGTTGGCCGTTCTTC
.	TRBJ2-3	TRBV6-6	TRBD1	CASSYVRDRPQPYF	TGTGCCAGCAGTTACGTCCGGGACAGGCCTCAGCCGTATTTT
.	TRBJ2-1	TRBV10-3	.	CATQTGSSYNEQFF	TGTGCCACCCAGACAGGTAGCTCCTACAATGAGCAGTTCTTC
.	TRBJ2-1	TRBV14	TRBD2	CASSQVHLAGDSLYNEQFF	TGTGCCAGCAGCCAAGTACATTTAGCGGGAGACTCCCTCTACAATGAGCAGTTCTTC
once	TRBJ1-1	TRBV27	.	CASSSGHMNTEAFF	TGTGCCAGCAGCTCGGGACACATGAACACTGAAGCTTTCTTT
few	TRBJ2-7	TRBV2	.	CASSRVGLLF	TGTGCCAGCAGCAGGGTGGGGCTTCTCTTC
.	TRBJ2-7	TRBV6-5	.	CASISPYEQYF	TGTGCCAGCATTAGCCCCTACGAGCAGTACTTC
.	TRBJ1-2	TRBV28	.	CAIPALGGGRYGYTF	TGTGCCATCCCAGCCCTGGGGGGGGGCAGATATGGCTACACCTTC
.	TRBJ2-1	TRBV5-1	TRBD1	CASSLPGQGIFEQFF	TGCGCCAGCAGCTTACCGGGACAGGGTATCTTTGAGCAGTTCTTC
once	TRBJ2-7	TRBV6-5	.	CASSYSPGRYEQYF	TGTGCCAGCAGTTACTCGCCGGGTAGATACGAGCAGTACTTC
.	TRBJ1-1	TRBV5-1	TRBD1	CASSPMGNRGRAFF	TGCGCCAGCAGCCCTATGGGTAACAGGGGCCGGGCTTTCTTT
.	TRBJ2-1	TRBV4-1	.	CASSQPGRLDEQFF	TGCGCCAGCAGCCAACCGGGGAGGTTGGATGAGCAGTTCTTC
.	TRBJ1-6	TRBV9	.	CASSVRSPLHF	TGTGCCAGCAGCGTTAGATCACCCCTCCACTTT
.	TRBJ2-7	TRBV7-8	TRBD1	CASSLGDSSLVLFEQYF	TGTGCCAGCAGCTTGGGGGACAGCTCTTTGGTACTTTTCGAGCAGTACTTC
.	TRBJ2-5	TRBV5-1	.	CASSLGSGQETQYF	TGCGCCAGCAGCTTGGGTTCAGGGCAAGAGACCCAGTACTTC
.	TRBJ1-1	TRBV7-9	TRBD1	CASSTTGGNTEAFF	TGTGCCAGCAGCACGACAGGGGGGAACACTGAAGCTTTCTTT
.	TRBJ2-5	TRBV10-3	.	CAISGARGSGQETQYF	TGTGCCATCAGCGGAGCGAGGGGGAGTGGCCAAGAGACCCAGTACTTC
.	TRBJ2-3	TRBV4-3	TRBD2	CASSQDAAGREDTQYF	TGCGCCAGCAGCCAAGATGCGGCAGGGAGGGAAGATACGCAGTATTTT
.	TRBJ2-4	TRBV4-3	.	CASSQDRGERAKNIQYF	TGCGCCAGCAGCCAAGACAGGGGTGAACGAGCCAAAAACATTCAGTACTTC